This T cell receptor beta chain was sequenced in a study of blood T cells in healthy people across ages. General study results and limits: PBMCs that were unsorted prevented a conclusive naive versus antigen-experienced comparison.

It was approximately 9 milliliters of peripheral blood that were drawn from each donor. This clonotype occurred a few times. What it recognizes is unknown. Then a second PCR, running about 6 to 12 cycles, was carried out with a sample-barcoded 5' primer and a J-beta primer mix. TCRdb passed the 5' RACE reads through MiXCR, listing each CDR3 protein once. Of fewer than 2,000,000 distinct CDR3 sequences listed, roughly two fifths are singletons. This CDR3 is built from 16 residues. V was clipped by 1 base and J by 1 base, with 8 bases between them. Germline CDR1 is MNHEY and CDR2 is SVGAGI. The sequenced sample consisted of blood. The chain is built from TRBV6-5 and TRBJ2-6, with D hard to call. The source of this sequence is a human donor in good health. The CDR3 nucleotides read TGTGCCAGCAGTTACTTACCCGGGTCTGGGGCCAACGTCCTGACTTTC. Its translation: CASSYLPGSGANVLTF.